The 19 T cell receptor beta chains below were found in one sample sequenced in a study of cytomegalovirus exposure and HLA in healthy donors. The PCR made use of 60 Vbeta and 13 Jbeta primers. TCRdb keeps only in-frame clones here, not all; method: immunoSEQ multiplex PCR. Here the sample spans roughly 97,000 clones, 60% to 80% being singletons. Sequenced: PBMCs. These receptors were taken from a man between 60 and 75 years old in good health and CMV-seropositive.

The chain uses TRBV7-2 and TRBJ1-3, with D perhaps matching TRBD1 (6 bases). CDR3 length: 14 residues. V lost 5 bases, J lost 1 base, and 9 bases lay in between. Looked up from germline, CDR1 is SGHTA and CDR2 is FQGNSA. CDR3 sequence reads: CASSPTGSGNTIYF. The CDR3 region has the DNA TGTGCCAGCAGCCCAACAGGGTCTGGAAACACCATATATTTT.

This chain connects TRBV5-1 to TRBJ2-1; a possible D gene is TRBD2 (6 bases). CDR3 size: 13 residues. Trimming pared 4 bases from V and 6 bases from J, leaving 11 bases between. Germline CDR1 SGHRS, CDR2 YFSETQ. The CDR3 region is CASSARGSNEQFF. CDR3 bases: TGCGCCAGCAGCGCCCGGGGGTCCAATGAGCAGTTCTTC.

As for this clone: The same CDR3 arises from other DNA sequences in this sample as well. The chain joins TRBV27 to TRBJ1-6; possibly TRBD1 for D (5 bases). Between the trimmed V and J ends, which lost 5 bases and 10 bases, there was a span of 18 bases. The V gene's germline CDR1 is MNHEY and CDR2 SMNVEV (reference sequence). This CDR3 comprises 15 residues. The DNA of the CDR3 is TGTGCCAGCAGTCTATTTCTGGGGGGTTACTCACCCCTCCACTTT. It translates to CASSLFLGGYSPLHF.

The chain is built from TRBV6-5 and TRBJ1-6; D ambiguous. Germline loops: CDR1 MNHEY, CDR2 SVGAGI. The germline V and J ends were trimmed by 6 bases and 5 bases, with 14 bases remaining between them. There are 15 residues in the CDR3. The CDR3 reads CASRPWEGNNSPLHF. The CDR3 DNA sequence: TGTGCCAGCAGGCCGTGGGAGGGTAATAATTCACCCCTCCACTTT.

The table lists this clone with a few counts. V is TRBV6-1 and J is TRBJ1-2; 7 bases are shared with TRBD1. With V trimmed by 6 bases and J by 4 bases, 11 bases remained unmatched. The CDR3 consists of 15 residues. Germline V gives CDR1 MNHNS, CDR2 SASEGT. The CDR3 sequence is CASRSPEGQTYGYTF. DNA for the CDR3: TGTGCCAGCAGATCTCCCGAGGGACAGACCTATGGCTACACCTTC.

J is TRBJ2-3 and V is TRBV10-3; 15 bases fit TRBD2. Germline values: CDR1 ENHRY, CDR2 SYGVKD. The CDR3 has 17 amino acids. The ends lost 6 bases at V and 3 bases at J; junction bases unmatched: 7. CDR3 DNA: TGTGCCATCAGCCTCGGGGGGACTAGCGGGGGGACAGATACGCAGTATTTT. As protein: CAISLGGTSGGTDTQYF.

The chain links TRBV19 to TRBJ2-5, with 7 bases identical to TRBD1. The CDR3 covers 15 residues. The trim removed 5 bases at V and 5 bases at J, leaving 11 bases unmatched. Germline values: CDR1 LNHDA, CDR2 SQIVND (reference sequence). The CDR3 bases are TGTGCCAGTAGTTCCCCGACAGGGATGGGGGAGACCCAGTACTTC. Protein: CASSSPTGMGETQYF.

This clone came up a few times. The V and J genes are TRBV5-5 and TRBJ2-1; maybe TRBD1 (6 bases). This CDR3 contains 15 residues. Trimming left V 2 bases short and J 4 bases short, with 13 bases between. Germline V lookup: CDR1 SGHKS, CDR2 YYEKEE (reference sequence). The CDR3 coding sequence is TGTGCCAGCAGCTTCGGGACACAGACATACAATGAGCAGTTCTTC. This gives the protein CASSFGTQTYNEQFF.

The CDR3 sequence is CASSRAGQGRAGELFF. The DNA for the CDR3 is TGCGCCAGCAGCCGCGCGGGACAGGGACGCGCCGGGGAGCTGTTTTTT. The rearrangement joins TRBV5-1 to TRBJ2-2, with 9 bases identical to TRBD1. J gave up 6 bases and V 4 bases, and 10 bases lay outside the gene matches. CDR3 size: 16 residues. Germline-derived CDR1 and CDR2 are SGHRS and YFSETQ.

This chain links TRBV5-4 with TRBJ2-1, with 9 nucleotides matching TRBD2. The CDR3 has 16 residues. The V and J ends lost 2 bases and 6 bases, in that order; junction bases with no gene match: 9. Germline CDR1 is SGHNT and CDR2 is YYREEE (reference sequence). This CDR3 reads CASSLLLAGSGNEQFF. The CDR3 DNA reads TGTGCCAGCAGCTTACTCCTAGCGGGGAGTGGCAATGAGCAGTTCTTC. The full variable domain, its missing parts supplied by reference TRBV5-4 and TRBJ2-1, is ETGVTQSPTHLIKTRGQQVTLRCSSQSGHNTVSWYQQALGQGPQFIFQYYREEENGRGNFPPRFSGLQFPNYSSELNVNALELDDSALYLCASSLLLAGSGNEQFFGPGTRLTVL.

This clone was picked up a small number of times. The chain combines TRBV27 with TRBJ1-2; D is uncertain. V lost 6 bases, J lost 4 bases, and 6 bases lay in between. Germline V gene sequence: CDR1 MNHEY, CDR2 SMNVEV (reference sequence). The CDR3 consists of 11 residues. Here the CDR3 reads CASSAGYGYTF. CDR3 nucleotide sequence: TGTGCCAGCAGCGCAGGCTATGGCTACACCTTC.

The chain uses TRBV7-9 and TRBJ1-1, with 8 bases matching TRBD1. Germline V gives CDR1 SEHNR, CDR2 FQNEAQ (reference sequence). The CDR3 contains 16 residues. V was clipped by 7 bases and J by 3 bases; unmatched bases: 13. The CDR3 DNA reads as TGTGCCAGCAAGGCAGGGGGCGCGGAAAGGGACACTGAAGCTTTCTTT. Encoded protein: CASKAGGAERDTEAFF. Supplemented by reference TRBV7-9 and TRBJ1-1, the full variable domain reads DTGVSQNPRHKITKRGQNVTFRCDPISEHNRLYWYRQTLGQGPEFLTYFQNEAQLEKSRLLSDRFSAERPKGSFSTLEIQRTEQGDSAMYLCASKAGGAERDTEAFFGQGTRLTVV.

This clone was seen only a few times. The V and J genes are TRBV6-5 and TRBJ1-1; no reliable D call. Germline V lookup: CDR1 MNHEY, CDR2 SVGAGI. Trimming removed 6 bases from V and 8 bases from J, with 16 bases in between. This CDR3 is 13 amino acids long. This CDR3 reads CASSRNRGGEAFF. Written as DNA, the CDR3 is TGTGCCAGCAGCCGAAATCGGGGAGGCGAAGCTTTCTTT.

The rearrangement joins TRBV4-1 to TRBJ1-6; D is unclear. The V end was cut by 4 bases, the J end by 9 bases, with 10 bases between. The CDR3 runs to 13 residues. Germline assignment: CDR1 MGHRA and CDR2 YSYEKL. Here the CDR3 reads CASSPPRGSPLHF. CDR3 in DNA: TGCGCCAGCAGCCCCCCCCGGGGTTCACCCCTCCACTTT.

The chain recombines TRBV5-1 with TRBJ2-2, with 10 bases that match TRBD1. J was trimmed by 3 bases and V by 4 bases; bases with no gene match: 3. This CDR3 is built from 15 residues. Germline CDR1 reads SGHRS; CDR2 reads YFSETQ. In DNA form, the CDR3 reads TGCGCCAGCAGCCCGGACAGGGGGTACACCGGGGAGCTGTTTTTT. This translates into CASSPDRGYTGELFF.

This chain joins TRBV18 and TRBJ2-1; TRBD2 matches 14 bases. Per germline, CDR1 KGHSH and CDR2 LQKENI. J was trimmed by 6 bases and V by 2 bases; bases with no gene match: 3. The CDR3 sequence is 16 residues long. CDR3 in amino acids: CASSPWTSGGRNEQFF. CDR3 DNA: TGTGCCAGCTCACCATGGACTAGCGGGGGGCGCAATGAGCAGTTCTTC.

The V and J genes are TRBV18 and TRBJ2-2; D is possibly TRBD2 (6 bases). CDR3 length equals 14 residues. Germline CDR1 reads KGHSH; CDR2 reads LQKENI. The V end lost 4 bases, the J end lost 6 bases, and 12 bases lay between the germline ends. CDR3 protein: CASSQGLLPGELFF. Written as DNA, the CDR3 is TGTGCCAGCTCACAGGGACTCCTGCCCGGGGAGCTGTTTTTT.

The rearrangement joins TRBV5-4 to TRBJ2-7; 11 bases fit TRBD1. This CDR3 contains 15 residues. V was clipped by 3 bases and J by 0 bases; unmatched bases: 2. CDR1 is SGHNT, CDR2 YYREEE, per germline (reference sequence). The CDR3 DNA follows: TGTGCCAGCAGCTGGGGACAGGGGGTCTCCTACGAGCAGTACTTC. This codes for CASSWGQGVSYEQYF.

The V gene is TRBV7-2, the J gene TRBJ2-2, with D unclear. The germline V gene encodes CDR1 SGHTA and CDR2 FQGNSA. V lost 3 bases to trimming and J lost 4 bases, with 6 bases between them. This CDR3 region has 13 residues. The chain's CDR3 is CASSFLSTGELFF. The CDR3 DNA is TGTGCCAGCAGCTTTCTATCCACCGGGGAGCTGTTTTTT.